One and the same sample provided the 21 T cell receptor beta chains below, sequenced in a study of CD8 T cells in ankylosing spondylitis. Findings and limits, study-wide: Several highly homologous variants made up a TCR beta motif, and this motif appeared characteristic of ankylosing spondylitis blood.

Antigens of these TCRs are unknown. TCRdb passed the 5' RACE reads through MiXCR, listing each CDR3 protein once. The table includes 500,000 to 550,000 distinct CDR3 sequences, over 9.5% detected once. Sample: blood, either unsorted or a sorted T cell fraction (not recorded which). Receptors originate from a male donor with ankylosing spondylitis.

J is TRBJ2-1 and V is TRBV3-1; D is undetermined. V dropped 3 bases and J dropped 7 bases, with 13 bases sitting between them. Germline loops: CDR1 LGHDT, CDR2 YNNKEL (reference sequence). CDR3 size: 14 residues. CDR3 in amino acids: CASSQSLLRNEQFF. CDR3 coding DNA: TGTGCCAGCAGCCAGAGTCTCCTACGGAATGAGCAGTTCTTC.

The table lists this clonotype with a few counts. This chain joins TRBV20-1 and TRBJ2-5; TRBD2 agrees at 7 bases. Trimming cost V 1 base and J 4 bases; bases outside gene matches: 3. Germline CDR1 is DFQATT and CDR2 is SNEGSKA (reference sequence). The CDR3 is 13 residues long. The CDR3 loop reads CSARAAGRETQYF. The CDR3 bases are TGCAGTGCTAGAGCAGCGGGAAGAGAGACCCAGTACTTC.

This clonotype showed up just a few times. The V call is TRBV9, the J call TRBJ2-7; 8 bases fit TRBD2. Germline V lookup: CDR1 SGDLS, CDR2 YYNGEE. V shed 4 bases, J shed 3 bases, and the junction held 6 bases outside the gene matches. The CDR3 contains 14 residues. The CDR3 region has the DNA TGTGCCAGCAGCCCCGGAAGCGGGAGCTACGAGCAGTACTTC. It encodes CASSPGSGSYEQYF.

This clonotype appeared a single time. The chain employs TRBV18 and TRBJ2-3, with 7 bases matching TRBD1. V lost 4 bases and J lost 1; bases outside the gene matches: 8. The CDR3 is 16 amino acids. Germline V gene lookup returns CDR1 KGHSH and CDR2 LQKENI. For the CDR3, the DNA is TGTGCCAGCTCACGACAACAGGGGTCTGGCACAGATACGCAGTATTTT. Translated, it gives CASSRQQGSGTDTQYF.

A few counts support this clonotype. The rearrangement uses TRBV21-1 and TRBJ2-7; the table's D gene call, TRBD2, was not cross checked with the DNA. TRBV21-1 constitutes a pseudogene. CDR3 size: 16 residues. The CDR3 DNA reads TGTGCCAGCAGCAATCTAGCGGACAATAGCTCCTACGAGCAGTACGTC. Translating gives CASSNLADNSSYEQYV.

This clonotype was counted at least ten times. V gene TRBV7-2 combines with J gene TRBJ2-1; 8 bases are a match to TRBD2. There are 15 residues in the CDR3. Germline V lookup: CDR1 SGHTA, CDR2 FQGNSA. Losses at the gene ends were 5 bases for V and 4 bases for J; bases not matched to a gene: 7. Written as DNA, the CDR3 is TGTGCCAGCAGCCGACGGGGGGGCCGGTACAATGAGCAGTTCTTC. Translating gives CASSRRGGRYNEQFF.

This clonotype was recorded many times. The rearrangement joins TRBV5-1 to TRBJ2-5, with 12 bases matching TRBD2. V lost 3 bases and J lost 2; bases outside the gene matches: 14. Germline lookup yields CDR1 SGHRS and CDR2 YFSETQ. The CDR3 covers 19 residues. The CDR3 nucleotides read TGCGCCAGCAGCTCTGCCGACCCAACTAGCGGGAGGTTTCAAGAGACCCAGTACTTC. As protein: CASSSADPTSGRFQETQYF.

The sample holds a few counts of this clonotype. J is TRBJ2-7 and V is TRBV15; D might be TRBD2 (7 bases). V was clipped by 4 bases and J by 9 bases, with 19 bases between them. The CDR3 has 14 residues. CDR1 LNHNV and CDR2 YYDKDF come from the germline V gene (reference sequence). DNA for the CDR3: TGTGCCACCAGCAAGGGGGGGAGCCCTTCTACGCAGTACGTC. Translated, it gives CATSKGGSPSTQYV.

This clonotype was seen many times. The V gene is TRBV5-1, the J gene TRBJ2-1; no clear D. The CDR3 extends over 13 amino acids. In germline, CDR1 is SGHRS, CDR2 YFSETQ. V lost 0 bases, J lost 7 bases, and 8 bases lay in between. The DNA for the CDR3 is TGCGCCAGCAGCTTGGATCCGGCGAATGAGCAGTTCTTC. Protein sequence: CASSLDPANEQFF.

This clonotype was seen at least ten times. The genes are TRBV7-2 and TRBJ2-5; D gene unclear. The germline V and J ends were trimmed by 0 bases and 3 bases, with 8 bases remaining between them. From germline, CDR1 is SGHTA and CDR2 FQGNSA. The CDR3 is made up of 14 amino acids. CDR3 nucleotides: TGTGCCAGCAGCTTAGCGGCGGCGGAAGAGACCCAGTACTTC. Its protein product is CASSLAAAEETQYF.

There are many counts of this clonotype. The chain uses TRBV29-1 and TRBJ2-5, with TRBD2 as a possible D gene (5 bases). Trimming pared 0 bases from V and 0 bases from J, leaving 11 bases between. The CDR3 loop spans 15 amino acids. The V gene's germline CDR1 is SQVTM and CDR2 ANQGSEA. As DNA, the CDR3 is TGCAGCGTTGAAGAGTCGCGGGCAGACCAAGAGACCCAGTACTTC. This encodes CSVEESRADQETQYF.

The chain employs TRBV5-1 and TRBJ1-1; TRBD1 aligns across 7 bases. The germline gives CDR1 SGHRS, CDR2 YFSETQ. The CDR3 is made up of 15 amino acids. V lost 5 bases and J lost 0; bases outside the gene matches: 7. The CDR3 nucleotides are TGCGCCAGCAGTTGGGACAGCTCTATGAACACTGAAGCTTTCTTT. This encodes CASSWDSSMNTEAFF.

This clonotype was picked up a small number of times. V usage is TRBV2 and J usage is TRBJ1-1, with D uncertain. V was pared by 1 base and J by 4 bases, with 1 base between. This CDR3 region has 11 residues. Germline CDR1 and CDR2: SNHLY and FYNNEI. This CDR3 reads CASSEVTEAFF. In nucleotides, the CDR3 is TGTGCCAGCAGTGAAGTCACTGAAGCTTTCTTT.

The gene calls are TRBV30 and TRBJ2-3; no clear D. Germline V gene sequence: CDR1 GTSNPN, CDR2 SVGIG (reference sequence). The CDR3 is 11 residues long. V gave up 3 bases and J gave up 3 bases, with 4 bases separating them. CDR3: CAWRGTDTQYF. The DNA for the CDR3 is TGTGCCTGGAGAGGGACAGATACGCAGTATTTT.

This clonotype was observed a few times. The chain carries TRBV25-1 and TRBJ2-3; no clear D. V was cut by 6 bases and J by 0 bases, with 10 bases left in between. This CDR3 contains 14 residues. The V gene's germline CDR1 is MGHDK and CDR2 SYGVNS. CDR3 residues: CASRGTTSTDTQYF. The DNA of the CDR3 is TGTGCCAGCAGGGGCACGACTAGCACAGATACGCAGTATTTT.

This clonotype has a count of ten or more. J is TRBJ1-2 and V is TRBV18, with 7 bases lining up with TRBD1. J was trimmed by 0 bases and V by 2 bases; bases with no gene match: 3. From germline, CDR1 is KGHSH and CDR2 LQKENI. This CDR3 comprises 15 residues. The CDR3 bases are TGTGCCAGCTCACCAGGGACAGCCTCTAACTATGGCTACACCTTC. Translated, it gives CASSPGTASNYGYTF.

The CDR3: CASSVSPLRGETQYF. The CDR3 DNA reads as TGTGCCAGCAGCGTATCCCCTCTTAGAGGGGAGACCCAGTACTTC. V is TRBV9 and J is TRBJ2-5; a weak D match, TRBD2 (5 bases). With 1 base removed from V and 5 bases from J, the gap between germline ends came to 15 bases. Germline lookup yields CDR1 SGDLS and CDR2 YYNGEE. The CDR3 totals 15 residues.

The V and J genes are TRBV5-1 and TRBJ1-4, with D maybe TRBD1 (6 bases). The CDR3 contains 17 residues. V lost 1 base to trimming and J lost 1 base, with 14 bases between them. Germline assignment: CDR1 SGHRS and CDR2 YFSETQ. The DNA of the CDR3 is TGCGCCAGCAGCTTGACGACCGGGACATTAACTAATGAAAAACTGTTTTTT. Translating gives CASSLTTGTLTNEKLFF.

The chain employs TRBV5-1 and TRBJ2-5; no clear D gene. Germline V gene sequence: CDR1 SGHRS, CDR2 YFSETQ. This CDR3 spans 13 amino acids. V gave up 4 bases and J gave up 5 bases, with 12 bases separating them. CDR3 in amino acids: CASSKPPDETQYF. In DNA, the CDR3 is TGCGCCAGCAGCAAGCCCCCGGATGAGACCCAGTACTTC.

This chain links TRBV27 with TRBJ2-7; a weak D match, TRBD1 (6 bases). Germline V gene lookup returns CDR1 MNHEY and CDR2 SMNVEV (reference sequence). V lost 2 bases and J 4 bases, leaving 12 bases between the germline ends. The CDR3 spans 14 residues. The CDR3 DNA follows: TGTGCCAGCAGTTTAAAAGTACAGGGTTACGAGCAGTACGTC. Residues: CASSLKVQGYEQYV.

V and J are TRBV20-1 and TRBJ2-7, with TRBD2 matching 10 bases. In germline, CDR1 is DFQATT, CDR2 SNEGSKA (reference sequence). CDR3 length: 15 amino acids. With V trimmed by 1 base and J by 5 bases, 8 bases remained unmatched. The CDR3: CSARAHSSGSNEQYF. CDR3 DNA sequence: TGCAGTGCTAGAGCCCACTCTAGCGGGAGTAACGAGCAGTACTTC.